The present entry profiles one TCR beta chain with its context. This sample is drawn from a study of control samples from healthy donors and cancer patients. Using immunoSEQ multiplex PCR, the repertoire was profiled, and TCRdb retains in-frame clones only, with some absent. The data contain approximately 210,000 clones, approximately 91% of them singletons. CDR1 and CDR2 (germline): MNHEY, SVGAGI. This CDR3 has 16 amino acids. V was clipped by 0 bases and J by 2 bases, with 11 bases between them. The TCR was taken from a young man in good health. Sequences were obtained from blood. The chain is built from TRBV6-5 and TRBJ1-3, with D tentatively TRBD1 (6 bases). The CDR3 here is CASSYSRGSPGNTIYF. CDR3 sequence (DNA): TGTGCCAGCAGTTACTCGAGGGGGAGCCCTGGAAACACCATATATTTT.